The 23 T cell receptor beta chains given below trace back to one sample, sequenced in a study of cytomegalovirus exposure and HLA in healthy donors. PCR primers comprised 60 Vbeta and 13 Jbeta primers. TCRdb's table, derived via immunoSEQ multiplex PCR, lists solely in-frame clones and lacks some. The repertoire consists of 120,000 or so clones, with around 80% occurring once and the leading ten covering about 0.22%. The material sequenced was PBMCs. These receptors were taken from a man aged 50 to 60 in good health and CMV-seronegative.

The chain recombines TRBV5-4 with TRBJ2-7; D is possibly TRBD2 (5 bases). V lost 9 bases and J 5 bases, leaving 21 bases between the germline ends. Germline CDR1 reads SGHNT; CDR2 reads YYREEE (reference sequence). This CDR3 comprises 14 residues. This CDR3 is CATRVQVAGDEQYF. Here the CDR3 DNA reads TGTGCCACCCGGGTTCAGGTGGCCGGGGACGAGCAGTACTTC.

The V call is TRBV9, the J call TRBJ1-3; D remains ambiguous. The tail of the sequence fits TRBJ2-2 better, so the J call may be wrong. The CDR3 is 16 residues long. Per germline, CDR1 SGDLS and CDR2 YYNGEE. The CDR3 sequence: CASSVALPGNTGELFF. CDR3 DNA sequence: TGTGCCAGCAGCGTAGCCCTACCGGGGAACACCGGGGAGCTGTTTTTT.

This chain connects TRBV6-4 to TRBJ2-2; 12 bases agree with TRBD2. V gave up 6 bases and J gave up 2 bases; unmatched junction bases: 7. The V gene's germline CDR1 is MRHNA and CDR2 SNTAGT. The CDR3 length is 17 residues. Here the CDR3 DNA reads TGTGCCAGCAGCGCCCTAGCGGGGGGGACCAACACCGGGGAGCTGTTTTTT. It codes for CASSALAGGTNTGELFF.

This chain uses TRBV9 with TRBJ2-3; 7 bases are shared with TRBD2. With V trimmed by 0 bases and J by 3 bases, 7 bases remained unmatched. Germline lookup yields CDR1 SGDLS and CDR2 YYNGEE. This CDR3 has 16 residues. Here the CDR3 DNA reads TGTGCCAGCAGCGTAGCTAGCGGCCCCGCGACAGATACGCAGTATTTT. It codes for CASSVASGPATDTQYF.

The chain combines TRBV5-6 with TRBJ2-7; TRBD1 matches 9 bases. The CDR3 covers 15 residues. The V and J ends lost 0 bases and 6 bases, in that order; junction bases with no gene match: 7. Germline-derived CDR1 and CDR2 are SGHDT and YYEEEE. CDR3 sequence reads: CASSLAWGTGFEQYF. The CDR3 nucleotides are TGTGCCAGCAGCTTGGCCTGGGGGACAGGGTTCGAGCAGTACTTC. The whole variable domain, filled in from reference TRBV5-6 and TRBJ2-7, reads DAGVTQSPTHLIKTRGQQVTLRCSPKSGHDTVSWYQQALGQGPQFIFQYYEEEERQRGNFPDRFSGHQFPNYSSELNVNALLLGDSALYLCASSLAWGTGFEQYFGPGTRLTVT.

This clone was seen once. The rearrangement uses TRBV5-1 and TRBJ2-5, with a tentative D call TRBD1 (6 bases). The CDR3 extends over 14 amino acids. Trimming removed 3 bases from V and 2 bases from J, with 11 bases in between. Germline CDR1 is SGHRS and CDR2 is YFSETQ. CDR3 nucleotide sequence: TGCGCCAGCAGCTCTACCGGGACACAAGAGACCCAGTACTTC. Its translation is CASSSTGTQETQYF.

Only a few counts were recorded for this clone. This rearrangement joins TRBV6-5 to TRBJ2-7; TRBD1 is a possible D gene (6 bases). The length of the CDR3 is 15 residues. Germline CDR1 and CDR2: MNHEY and SVGAGI. V was clipped by 0 bases and J by 7 bases, with 16 bases between them. CDR3: CASSYSQGGIWEQYF. CDR3 DNA sequence: TGTGCCAGCAGTTACTCACAGGGCGGTATATGGGAGCAGTACTTC.

The chain uses TRBV12-5 and TRBJ1-6, with D unclear. There are 16 residues in the CDR3. CDR1 is LGHNT and CDR2 is FRNRAP in the germline V gene. Trimming left V 7 bases short and J 0 bases short, with 13 bases between. The chain's CDR3 is CASDRRSSSYNSPLHF. CDR3 coding DNA: TGTGCTAGTGATCGACGGAGTAGCTCCTATAATTCACCCCTCCACTTT.

This clone was found once. This chain links TRBV7-2 with TRBJ2-2; 16 nucleotides align to TRBD2. CDR3 length: 19 residues. Germline-derived CDR1 and CDR2 are SGHTA and FQGNSA. The V gene end was trimmed by 2 bases and the J gene end by 7 bases; junction bases not matched to a gene: 10. This CDR3 is CASSLWGGLAGGSGGELFF. In DNA form, the CDR3 reads TGTGCCAGCAGCTTATGGGGGGGACTAGCGGGAGGGTCCGGCGGGGAGCTGTTTTTT.

The CDR3 DNA reads TGTGCCAGCAGCCAAGCACGAGGTGGGGAGCTGTTTTTT. It encodes CASSQARGGELFF. The chain employs TRBV14 and TRBJ2-2, with D uncertain. CDR3 length: 13 residues. The V gene lost 1 base and the J gene lost 8 bases, with 8 bases spanning the gap. Germline lookup yields CDR1 SGHDN and CDR2 FVKESK.

This clone came up once. This sequence joins TRBV5-6 and TRBJ2-7, with D uncertain. Germline CDR1 is SGHDT and CDR2 is YYEEEE. The V end lost 2 bases, the J end lost 2 bases, and 14 bases lay between the germline ends. The CDR3 spans 15 residues. The CDR3 loop is CASSFPPGSAYEQYF. CDR3 bases: TGTGCCAGCAGCTTTCCCCCGGGTTCAGCCTACGAGCAGTACTTC.

This chain connects TRBV28 to TRBJ1-2; 7 bases match TRBD1. Germline values: CDR1 MDHEN, CDR2 SYDVKM. V shed 6 bases and J 3 bases; nucleotides not matched to a gene: 7. The CDR3 totals 14 residues. The chain's CDR3 is CASSSSQGDYGYTF. The DNA of the CDR3 is TGTGCCAGCAGCTCATCTCAGGGGGACTATGGCTACACCTTC.

The chain employs TRBV4-2 and TRBJ1-6; a possible D gene is TRBD1 (6 bases). This CDR3 is built from 14 residues. The germline gives CDR1 LGHNA, CDR2 YNFKEQ. V dropped 4 bases and J dropped 4 bases, with 8 bases sitting between them. Written as DNA, the CDR3 is TGTGCCAGCAGCCGGCAGGGGTATAATTCACCCCTCCACTTT. It is translated as CASSRQGYNSPLHF.

The chain combines TRBV19 with TRBJ2-1, with 10 bases matching TRBD1. The CDR3 is made up of 15 amino acids. In germline, CDR1 is LNHDA, CDR2 SQIVND (reference sequence). J gave up 10 bases and V 7 bases, and 13 bases lay outside the gene matches. CDR3 loop: CASTAGQGLSWEQFF. As DNA, the CDR3 is TGTGCCAGTACCGCGGGACAGGGGTTATCGTGGGAGCAGTTCTTC.

This rearrangement joins TRBV6-1 to TRBJ1-1, with D possibly matching TRBD1 (5 bases). The CDR3 loop spans 15 amino acids. V was cut by 3 bases and J by 0 bases, with 11 bases left in between. Germline V gene data show CDR1 as MNHNS and CDR2 as SASEGT. The CDR3 loop reads CASSDWGDMNTEAFF. Here the CDR3 DNA reads TGTGCCAGCAGTGATTGGGGGGATATGAACACTGAAGCTTTCTTT.

V is TRBV18 and J is TRBJ2-7, with a possible D match to TRBD2 (6 bases). The CDR3 length is 17 residues. Deletions cut 1 base from V and 0 bases from J, with 16 bases between. Germline loops: CDR1 KGHSH, CDR2 LQKENI. The CDR3 loop reads CASSPRGGAVSSYEQYF. The CDR3 bases are TGTGCCAGCTCACCACGAGGAGGGGCCGTTAGCTCCTACGAGCAGTACTTC.

This clone has only a few counts. V is TRBV4-3 and J is TRBJ2-1; D possibly corresponds to TRBD2 (6 bases). V lost 4 bases and J lost 4, with 17 bases in between. CDR3 length equals 16 residues. CDR1 LGHNA and CDR2 YSLEER come from the germline V gene. This CDR3 reads CASSLSSGYQYNEQFF. CDR3 nucleotide sequence: TGCGCCAGCAGCCTGAGTAGCGGCTATCAATACAATGAGCAGTTCTTC.

CDR3 sequence: CASSLGGGAGYTF. The CDR3 region has the DNA TGTGCCAGCAGCTTGGGGGGAGGTGCAGGCTACACCTTC. The chain links TRBV5-6 to TRBJ1-2; D unresolved. Germline V gene lookup returns CDR1 SGHDT and CDR2 YYEEEE. V dropped 0 bases and J dropped 8 bases, with 11 bases sitting between them. There are 13 residues in the CDR3.

The J gene is TRBJ2-7, the V gene TRBV7-2; D not resolved. Germline CDR1 is SGHTA and CDR2 is FQGNSA. The CDR3 is 13 residues long. With 2 bases removed from V and 5 bases from J, the gap between germline ends came to 10 bases. CDR3 protein: CASSLIAGDEQYF. The DNA of the CDR3 is TGTGCCAGCAGCTTAATAGCCGGAGACGAGCAGTACTTC.

The chain couples TRBV7-9 to TRBJ2-2; the match to TRBD1 covers 7 bases. This CDR3 comprises 15 residues. V trimming: 1 base; J trimming: 6 bases; junction bases outside the gene matches: 5. Germline CDR1 and CDR2: SEHNR and FQNEAQ (reference sequence). CDR3 bases: TGTGCCAGCAGCTTAGGACAGGGAAGGCCCGGGGAGCTGTTTTTT. It translates to CASSLGQGRPGELFF.

As regards this clone: The germline gene is not matched at one end of the junction; a read error may be the cause. The chain has TRBV6-5 and TRBJ2-2; possible D gene TRBD1, 7 bases. Looked up from germline, CDR1 is MNHEY and CDR2 is SVGAGI. This CDR3 has 15 residues. CDR3 coding DNA: TGTGCCAGCACCCAGGGGGGCAGGTATACCGGGGGGCTGTTTTTT. Amino acids: CASTQGGRYTGGLFF.

The chain is built from TRBV18 and TRBJ2-1; 7 bases match TRBD2. Germline V gives CDR1 KGHSH, CDR2 LQKENI. The CDR3 has 14 amino acids. Trimming removed 5 bases from V and 6 bases from J; junction bases left unmatched: 7. The CDR3 DNA reads as TGTGCCAGCTCAAAGTTAGCGGGCCGCAATGAGCAGTTCTTC. Amino acid sequence: CASSKLAGRNEQFF.

The chain links TRBV2 to TRBJ2-3; TRBD1 matches 7 bases. The CDR3 is 14 residues long. V was pared by 7 bases and J by 1 base, with 5 bases of the junction left unmatched. Germline CDR1 reads SNHLY; CDR2 reads FYNNEI. The CDR3 DNA sequence: TGTGCCAGCAAACCAGGGACAGGCACAGATACGCAGTATTTT. Translating gives CASKPGTGTDTQYF.